One sample yielded the 8 T cell receptor beta chains listed below, sequenced in a study. TCRdb re-analysed the 5' RACE reads in MiXCR, keeping a single row per CDR3 protein. There are around 50,000 distinct CDR3 sequences in the sample; 17% occur only once, and 2% to 2.5% lies in the top ten. Sequencing used naive CD4+ T cells sorted from blood. The subset is: naive CD4+ T cells, CD4+CD45RA+CD25-. All receptors derive from a female donor with breast cancer.

This clonotype was seen more than once but under ten times. The genes are TRBV7-8 and TRBJ2-5, with D unresolved. Trimming cost V 1 base and J 3 bases, with 6 bases left between them. Germline V lookup: CDR1 SGHVS, CDR2 FQNEAQ. The CDR3 runs to 13 residues. The CDR3 nucleotides read TGTGCCAGCAGCTTAGGCCCTAAAGAGACCCAGTACTTC. Translating gives CASSLGPKETQYF.

This clonotype was found many times. The chain uses TRBV6-5 and TRBJ1-2; 9 bases line up with TRBD1. V shed 5 bases and J 8 bases; nucleotides not matched to a gene: 9. This CDR3 region has 14 residues. Germline CDR1 and CDR2: MNHEY and SVGAGI. CDR3 DNA sequence: TGTGCCAGCAGTACCAACCCGGACAGGGGCGGCTACACCTTC. Amino acids: CASSTNPDRGGYTF.

The chain has TRBV2 and TRBJ2-2; the D is unclear. The length of the CDR3 is 14 residues. V lost 4 bases, J lost 7 bases, and 13 bases lay in between. Germline CDR1 is SNHLY and CDR2 is FYNNEI. The CDR3 DNA reads TGTGCCAGCAGTGGGGTAGGGATAATCGGGGAGCTGTTTTTT. It yields the protein CASSGVGIIGELFF.

V and J are TRBV7-2 and TRBJ2-1; the D gene is possibly TRBD2 (7 bases). V shed 2 bases and J shed 3 bases, with 17 bases lying between them. The CDR3 length is 17 residues. Germline CDR1 SGHTA, CDR2 FQGNSA. CDR3 bases: TGTGCCAGCAGCTTAAGCGGGACACCCGGGGGCTACAATGAGCAGTTCTTC. This gives the protein CASSLSGTPGGYNEQFF. The full variable domain, completed using reference TRBV7-2 and TRBJ2-1, is GAGVSQSPSNKVTEKGKDVELRCDPISGHTALYWYRQSLGQGLEFLIYFQGNSAPDKSGLPSDRFSAERTGGSVSTLTIQRTQQEDSAVYLCASSLSGTPGGYNEQFFGPGTRLTVL.

This CDR3 is CSANPTTPRGGKKTQETQYF. CDR3 coding DNA: TGCAGTGCTAACCCTACTACTCCACGGGGCGGGAAGAAAACCCAAGAGACCCAGTACTTC. This chain uses TRBV20-1 with TRBJ2-5, with D perhaps matching TRBD2 (6 bases). Trimming removed 4 bases from V and 1 base from J, with 31 bases in between. The CDR3 runs 20 residues. CDR1 DFQATT and CDR2 SNEGSKA come from the germline V gene (reference sequence).

In regard to this clonotype: Since a much larger clone is just one base distant, this may be a read error. The final CDR3 position lacks the conserved phenylalanine or tryptophan, pointing to a likely read error. This rearrangement joins TRBV29-1 to TRBJ1-2; 7 bases align to TRBD1. The germline gives CDR1 SQVTM, CDR2 ANQGSEA. This CDR3 region has 12 residues. With 7 bases clipped from V and 4 bases from J, the junction kept 6 bases outside the gene matches. Written as DNA, the CDR3 is TGCAGCGCAGGGGGTCGTACCTATGGCTACACCTCC. It yields the protein CSAGGRTYGYTS.

The genes are TRBV7-3 and TRBJ2-5, with unresolved D. Between the trimmed V and J ends, which lost 0 bases and 1 base, there was a span of 3 bases. Germline assignment: CDR1 SGHTA and CDR2 FQGTGA. This CDR3 region has 13 residues. The CDR3 here is CASSLTPQETQYF. CDR3 DNA: TGTGCCAGCAGCTTAACGCCCCAAGAGACCCAGTACTTC.

The chain carries TRBV28 and TRBJ2-1; the D gene could be TRBD1 or TRBD2 (5 bases each). In germline, CDR1 is MDHEN, CDR2 SYDVKM. This CDR3 is 8 amino acids long. Trimming removed 8 bases at V and 12 bases at J, with 5 bases between. For the CDR3, the DNA is TGTGCCAGCGGGGGGCAGTTCTTC. The encoded protein is CASGGQFF.